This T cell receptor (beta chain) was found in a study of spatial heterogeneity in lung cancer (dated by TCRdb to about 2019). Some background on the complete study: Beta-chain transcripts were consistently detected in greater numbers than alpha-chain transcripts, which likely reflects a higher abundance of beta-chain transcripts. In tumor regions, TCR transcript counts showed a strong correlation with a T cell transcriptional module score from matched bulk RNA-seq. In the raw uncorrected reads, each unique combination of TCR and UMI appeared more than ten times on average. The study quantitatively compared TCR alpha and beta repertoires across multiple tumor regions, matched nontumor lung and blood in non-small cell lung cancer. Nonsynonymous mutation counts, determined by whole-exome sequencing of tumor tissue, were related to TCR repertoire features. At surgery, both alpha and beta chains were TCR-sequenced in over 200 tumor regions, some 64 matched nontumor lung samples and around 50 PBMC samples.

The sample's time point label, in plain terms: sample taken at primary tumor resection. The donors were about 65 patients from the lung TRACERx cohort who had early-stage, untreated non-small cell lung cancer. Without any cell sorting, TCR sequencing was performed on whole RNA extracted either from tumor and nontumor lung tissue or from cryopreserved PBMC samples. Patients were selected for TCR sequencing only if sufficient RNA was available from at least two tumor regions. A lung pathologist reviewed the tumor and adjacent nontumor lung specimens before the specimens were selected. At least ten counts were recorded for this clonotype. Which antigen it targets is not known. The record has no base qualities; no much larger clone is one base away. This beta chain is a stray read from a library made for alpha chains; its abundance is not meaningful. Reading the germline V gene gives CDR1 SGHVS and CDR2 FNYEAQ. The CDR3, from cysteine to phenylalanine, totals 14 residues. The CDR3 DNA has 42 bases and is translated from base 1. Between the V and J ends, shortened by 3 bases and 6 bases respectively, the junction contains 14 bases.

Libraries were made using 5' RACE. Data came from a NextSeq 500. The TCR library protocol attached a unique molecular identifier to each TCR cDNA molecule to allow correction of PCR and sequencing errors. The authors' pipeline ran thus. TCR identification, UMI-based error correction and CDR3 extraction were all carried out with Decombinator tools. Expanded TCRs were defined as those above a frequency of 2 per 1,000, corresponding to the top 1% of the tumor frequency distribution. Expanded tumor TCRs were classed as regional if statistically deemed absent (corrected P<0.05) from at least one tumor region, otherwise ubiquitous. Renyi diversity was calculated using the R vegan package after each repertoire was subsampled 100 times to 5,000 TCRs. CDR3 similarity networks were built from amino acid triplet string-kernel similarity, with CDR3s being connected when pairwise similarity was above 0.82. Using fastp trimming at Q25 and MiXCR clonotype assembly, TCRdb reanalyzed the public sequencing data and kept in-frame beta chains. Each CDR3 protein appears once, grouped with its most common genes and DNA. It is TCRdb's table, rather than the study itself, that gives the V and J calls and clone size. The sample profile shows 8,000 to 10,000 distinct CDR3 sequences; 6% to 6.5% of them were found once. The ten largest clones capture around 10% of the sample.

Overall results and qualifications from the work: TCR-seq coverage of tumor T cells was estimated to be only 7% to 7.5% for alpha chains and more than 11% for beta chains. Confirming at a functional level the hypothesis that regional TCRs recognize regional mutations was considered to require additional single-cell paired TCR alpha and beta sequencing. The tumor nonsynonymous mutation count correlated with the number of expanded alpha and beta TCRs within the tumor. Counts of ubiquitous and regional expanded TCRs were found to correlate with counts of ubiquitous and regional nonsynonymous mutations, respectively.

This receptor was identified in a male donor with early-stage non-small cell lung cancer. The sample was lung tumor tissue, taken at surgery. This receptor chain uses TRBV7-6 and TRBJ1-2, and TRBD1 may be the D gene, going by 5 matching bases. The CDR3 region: CASSFMAGQDGYTF. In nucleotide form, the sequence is TGTGCCAGCAGCTTCATGGCGGGGCAGGATGGCTACACCTTC.